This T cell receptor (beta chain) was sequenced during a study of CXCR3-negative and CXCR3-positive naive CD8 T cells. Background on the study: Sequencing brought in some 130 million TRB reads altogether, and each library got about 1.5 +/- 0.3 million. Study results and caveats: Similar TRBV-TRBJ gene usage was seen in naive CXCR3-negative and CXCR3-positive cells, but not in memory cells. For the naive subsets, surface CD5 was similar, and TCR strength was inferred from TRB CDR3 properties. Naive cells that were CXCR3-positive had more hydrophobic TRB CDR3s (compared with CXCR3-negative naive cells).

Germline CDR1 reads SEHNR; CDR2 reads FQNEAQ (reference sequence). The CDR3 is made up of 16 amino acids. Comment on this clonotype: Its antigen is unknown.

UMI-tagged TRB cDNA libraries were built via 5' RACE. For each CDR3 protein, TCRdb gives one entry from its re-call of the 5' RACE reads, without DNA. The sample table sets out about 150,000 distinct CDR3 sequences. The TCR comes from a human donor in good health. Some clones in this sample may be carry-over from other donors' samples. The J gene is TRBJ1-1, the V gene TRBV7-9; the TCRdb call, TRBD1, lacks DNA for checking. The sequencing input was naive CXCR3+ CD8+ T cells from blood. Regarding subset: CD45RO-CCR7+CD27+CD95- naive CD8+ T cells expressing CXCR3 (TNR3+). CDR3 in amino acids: CASSQPGQIMNTEAFF.